This TCR beta chain came from a study of T cell responses to AZD1222 COVID-19 vaccine. In the study overall: Investigators merged groups given second doses at roughly 4 or roughly 12 weeks.

Whole-study findings and limits: At study baseline, merely several AZD1222 recipients were seropositive. Samples come after the peak T cell response, not at day 14. Receipt of two AZD1222 doses was followed by a rise in Spike-specific TCR breadth and depth.

About this clone itself: The antigen is not known.

The data were produced by immunoSEQ multiplex PCR, yet TCRdb's version contains in-frame clones alone and is incomplete. The sample includes roughly 78,000 clones, around four fifths seen only once; the top ten take around 2.8%. Germline CDR1 and CDR2: SGHTA and FQGNSA. The CDR3 has 18 residues. V lost 2 bases and J lost 4; bases outside the gene matches: 15. Source: peripheral blood, taken on day 0 of AZD1222 vaccination. The chain employs TRBV7-2 and TRBJ1-2; 8 bases line up with TRBD1. The origin of this receptor is an adult in good health. The CDR3 DNA reads TGTGCCAGCAGCTTAAGTCAGACAGGGGAGGTTAGCAGCTATGGCTACACCTTC. Protein: CASSLSQTGEVSSYGYTF.